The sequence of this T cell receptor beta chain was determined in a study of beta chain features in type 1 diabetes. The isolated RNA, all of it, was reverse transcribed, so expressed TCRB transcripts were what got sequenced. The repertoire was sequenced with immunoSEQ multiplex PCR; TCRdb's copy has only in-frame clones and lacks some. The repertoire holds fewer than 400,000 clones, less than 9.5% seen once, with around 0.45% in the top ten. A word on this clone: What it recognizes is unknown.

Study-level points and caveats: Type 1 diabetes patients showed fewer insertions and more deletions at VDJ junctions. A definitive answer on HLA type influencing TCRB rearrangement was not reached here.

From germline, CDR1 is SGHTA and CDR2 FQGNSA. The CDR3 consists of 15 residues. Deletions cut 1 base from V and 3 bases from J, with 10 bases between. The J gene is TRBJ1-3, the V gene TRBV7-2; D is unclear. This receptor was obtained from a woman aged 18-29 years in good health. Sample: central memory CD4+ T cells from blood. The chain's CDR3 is CASSLDPRVGNTIYF. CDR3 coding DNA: TGTGCCAGCAGCTTAGACCCCCGGGTTGGAAACACCATATATTTT.